Below are 12 T cell receptor beta chains sequenced from a single sample in a study of OX40 agonist ivuxolimab in advanced cancers. Profiling relied on immunoSEQ multiplex PCR, and the TCRdb table lists in-frame clones only, not all of them. Here the sample spans approximately 80,000 clones, 85% being singletons. Source: CD4+ or CD8+ T cells sorted from blood, taken in a trial of the OX40 agonist ivuxolimab. These receptors all stem from an adult with an advanced solid tumor such as melanoma, head and neck, liver or kidney cancer.

J is TRBJ1-1 and V is TRBV5-1; D remains ambiguous. Germline V lookup: CDR1 SGHRS, CDR2 YFSETQ. This CDR3 is 14 amino acids long. Deletions cut 4 bases from V and 1 base from J, with 11 bases between. In DNA form, the CDR3 reads TGCGCCAGCAGCAAGGACCGGGGGAACACTGAAGCTTTCTTT. This sequence encodes CASSKDRGNTEAFF.

The chain joins TRBV13 to TRBJ1-6; no firm D call. Germline loops: CDR1 PRHDT, CDR2 FYEKMQ (reference sequence). The CDR3 has 15 residues. Trimming stripped 5 bases from V and 0 bases from J, with 8 bases between. The CDR3 region is CASSRMSSYNSPLHF. The CDR3, as DNA: TGTGCCAGCAGCCGAATGAGCTCCTATAATTCACCCCTCCACTTT. Full variable domain (missing parts from reference TRBV13 and TRBJ1-6): AAGVIQSPRHLIKEKRETATLKCYPIPRHDTVYWYQQGPGQDPQFLISFYEKMQSDKGSIPDRFSAQQFSDYHSELNMSSLELGDSALYFCASSRMSSYNSPLHFGNGTRLTVT.

The V gene is TRBV27, the J gene TRBJ2-7; D possibly uses TRBD1 or TRBD2 (5 bases each). Germline CDR1 MNHEY, CDR2 SMNVEV (reference sequence). There are 14 residues in the CDR3. The V and J ends lost 5 bases and 12 bases respectively, with 23 bases between them. The CDR3 DNA reads as TGTGCCAGCAGTACACCGGGACGTACTTTAAGTCTGTACTTC. It codes for CASSTPGRTLSLYF.

CDR3 in DNA: TGTGCCAGCAGCTTGACAACAGGGAGCGGAGGCAAAAACATTCAGTACTTC. Translated: CASSLTTGSGGKNIQYF. The rearrangement joins TRBV7-2 to TRBJ2-4; TRBD1 might be the D (6 bases). This CDR3 has 17 residues. Germline V lookup: CDR1 SGHTA, CDR2 FQGNSA. V lost 3 bases, J lost 3 bases, and 18 bases lay in between.

V and J are TRBV9 and TRBJ1-2; 11 nucleotides align to TRBD1. V gave up 7 bases and J gave up 8 bases; unmatched junction bases: 13. CDR3 size: 15 residues. CDR1 SGDLS and CDR2 YYNGEE come from the germline V gene. CDR3 sequence (DNA): TGTGCCAGCGACAACCTGGGACAGGGGGGACGGGGCTACACCTTC. Translated: CASDNLGQGGRGYTF. Based on the CDR3 plus reference TRBV9 and TRBJ1-2, the full variable domain is DSGVTQTPKHLITATGQRVTLRCSPRSGDLSVYWYQQSLDQGLQFLIQYYNGEERAKGNILERFSAQQFPDLHSELNLSSLELGDSALYFCASDNLGQGGRGYTFGSGTRLTVV.

The chain carries TRBV7-2 and TRBJ2-7; the D gene is possibly TRBD1 (6 bases). Trimming left V 2 bases short and J 4 bases short, with 12 bases between. The CDR3 has 14 residues. Germline V gene sequence: CDR1 SGHTA, CDR2 FQGNSA. CDR3 loop: CASSLTQGLYEQYF. The CDR3 DNA sequence: TGTGCCAGCAGCTTAACACAGGGTTTATACGAGCAGTACTTC.

The chain links TRBV27 to TRBJ1-5, with 10 bases lining up with TRBD1. Per germline, CDR1 MNHEY and CDR2 SMNVEV (reference sequence). Losses at the gene ends were 1 base for V and 7 bases for J; bases not matched to a gene: 4. The CDR3 length is 15 residues. The CDR3 spells CASSLFGQGEQPQHF. The CDR3 DNA follows: TGTGCCAGCAGTTTATTTGGACAGGGGGAACAGCCCCAGCATTTT.

CDR3 sequence reads: CASSFRTPADYGYTF. The CDR3 DNA sequence: TGTGCCAGCAGCTTCCGGACCCCTGCGGACTATGGCTACACCTTC. The chain links TRBV7-9 to TRBJ1-2; D remains ambiguous. The length of the CDR3 is 15 residues. The germline CDR1 and CDR2 sequences are SEHNR and FQNEAQ (reference sequence). Trimming stripped 3 bases from V and 3 bases from J, with 14 bases between.

The gene calls are TRBV2 and TRBJ1-1, with 7 bases matching TRBD1. CDR1 is SNHLY and CDR2 is FYNNEI in the germline V gene. V lost 8 bases and J lost 0; bases outside the gene matches: 6. The CDR3 extends over 14 amino acids. The CDR3 DNA follows: TGTGCCAGCTGTGGGGACAGCATGAACACTGAAGCTTTCTTT. This sequence encodes CASCGDSMNTEAFF.

This clone has only one observation. V is TRBV9 and J is TRBJ1-4; 8 bases map to TRBD1. Germline CDR1 SGDLS, CDR2 YYNGEE. The CDR3 loop spans 14 amino acids. With V trimmed by 5 bases and J by 7 bases, 7 bases remained unmatched. The CDR3 loop reads CASSTGGEAEKLFF. The DNA of the CDR3 is TGTGCCAGCAGTACAGGGGGGGAAGCTGAAAAACTGTTTTTT.

This clone occurred a few times. The gene calls are TRBV7-2 and TRBJ2-1; 8 positions agree with TRBD2. Trimming removed 0 bases from V and 3 bases from J; junction bases left unmatched: 1. Per the germline V gene, CDR1 is SGHTA and CDR2 is FQGNSA. This CDR3 has 15 residues. The CDR3 DNA reads TGTGCCAGCAGCTTAGCCGCGGGGGGCTACAATGAGCAGTTCTTC. It specifies CASSLAAGGYNEQFF.

The rearrangement uses TRBV5-8 and TRBJ1-3; TRBD1 is a possible D gene (5 bases). The germline gives CDR1 SGHTS, CDR2 YDEGEE. The CDR3 runs 15 residues. The V end lost 4 bases, the J end lost 4 bases, and 15 bases lay between the germline ends. CDR3 sequence reads: CASSSGTNLGNTIYF. CDR3 coding DNA: TGTGCCAGCAGCAGCGGGACCAACCTCGGAAACACCATATATTTT. The whole variable domain, filled in from reference TRBV5-8 and TRBJ1-3, reads EAGVTQSPTHLIKTRGQQATLRCSPISGHTSVYWYQQALGLGLQFLLWYDEGEERNRGNFPPRFSGRQFPNYSSELNVNALELEDSALYLCASSSGTNLGNTIYFGEGSWLTVV.